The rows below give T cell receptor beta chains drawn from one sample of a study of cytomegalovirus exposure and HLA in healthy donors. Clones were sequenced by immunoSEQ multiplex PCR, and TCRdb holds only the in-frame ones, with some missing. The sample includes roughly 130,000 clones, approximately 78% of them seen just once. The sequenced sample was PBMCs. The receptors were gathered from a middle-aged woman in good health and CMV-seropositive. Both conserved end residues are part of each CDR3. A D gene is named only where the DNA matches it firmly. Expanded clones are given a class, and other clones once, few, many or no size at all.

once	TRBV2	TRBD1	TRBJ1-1	CASSAGQGSEAFF	TGTGCCAGCAGTGCCGGACAGGGATCAGAAGCTTTCTTT
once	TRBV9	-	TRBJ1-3	CASSVDPLNTEASGNTIYF	TGTGCCAGCAGCGTAGACCCATTGAACACAGAAGCCTCTGGAAACACCATATATTTT
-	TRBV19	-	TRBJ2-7	CASIPRGYEQYF	TGTGCCAGTATCCCTAGGGGGTACGAGCAGTACTTC
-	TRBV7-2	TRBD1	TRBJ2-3	CASSPQGGTDTQYF	TGTGCCAGCAGCCCGCAGGGGGGCACAGATACGCAGTATTTT
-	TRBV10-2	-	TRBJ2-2	CASSESGRVNTGELFF	TGCGCCAGCAGTGAGTCTGGGCGGGTTAACACCGGGGAGCTGTTTTTT
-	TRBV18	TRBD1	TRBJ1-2	CASSLGQGGYGYTF	TGTGCCAGCTCACTGGGACAGGGGGGCTATGGCTACACCTTC
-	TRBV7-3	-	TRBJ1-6	CASSFVGGNSPLHF	TGTGCCAGCAGCTTTGTGGGAGGGAATTCACCCCTCCACTTT
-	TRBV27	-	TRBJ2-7	CASSLRTVSPYEQYF	TGTGCCAGCAGTCTACGGACAGTGTCCCCCTACGAGCAGTACTTC
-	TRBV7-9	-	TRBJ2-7	CASSLGAFNEQYF	TGTGCCAGCAGCTTGGGGGCGTTTAACGAGCAGTACTTC
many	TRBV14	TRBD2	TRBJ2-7	CASSVLTGGDEQYF	TGTGCCAGCAGCGTACTAACGGGAGGTGACGAGCAGTACTTC
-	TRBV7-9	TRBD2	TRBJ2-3	CASSSGLAGETDTQYF	TGTGCCAGCAGCTCAGGACTAGCGGGGGAGACAGATACGCAGTATTTT
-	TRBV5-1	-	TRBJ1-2	CASSILEGRADGYTF	TGCGCCAGCAGCATACTCGAAGGCAGAGCGGATGGCTACACCTTC
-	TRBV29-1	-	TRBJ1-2	CSVERQDSYGYTF	TGCAGCGTTGAACGACAGGATAGTTATGGCTACACCTTC
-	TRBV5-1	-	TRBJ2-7	CASSSSRVEQYF	TGCGCCAGCAGCTCATCCCGGGTCGAGCAGTACTTC
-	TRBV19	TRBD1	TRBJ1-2	CASSEIGGTGYTF	TGTGCCAGTAGTGAAATAGGGGGCACTGGCTACACCTTC
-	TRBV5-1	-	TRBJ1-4	CASSQRQFQVGKLFF	TGCGCCAGCAGCCAAAGACAGTTTCAGGTGGGAAAACTGTTTTTT
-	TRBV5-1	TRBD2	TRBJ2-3	CASIPGLAGSTDTQYF	TGCGCCAGCATCCCGGGACTAGCGGGATCTACAGATACGCAGTATTTT
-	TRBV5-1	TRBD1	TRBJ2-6	CASGQGTGANVLTF	TGCGCCAGCGGACAGGGAACTGGGGCCAACGTCCTGACTTTC
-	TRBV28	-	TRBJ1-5	CASIHGAAGSQPQHF	TGTGCCAGCATCCACGGGGCCGCGGGGAGTCAGCCCCAGCATTTT
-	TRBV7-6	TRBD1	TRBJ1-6	CASSLAGTGIGSPLHF	TGTGCCAGCAGCTTAGCGGGGACAGGCATTGGGTCACCCCTCCACTTT
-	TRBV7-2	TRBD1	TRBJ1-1	CASSLDRGNTEAFF	TGTGCCAGCAGCTTGGACAGGGGGAACACTGAAGCTTTCTTT
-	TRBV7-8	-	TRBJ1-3	CASSPRGVSGNTIYF	TGTGCCAGCAGCCCAAGGGGTGTCTCTGGAAACACCATATATTTT
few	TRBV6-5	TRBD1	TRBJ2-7	CASSWPGQGTYEQYF	TGTGCCAGCAGCTGGCCGGGACAGGGGACCTACGAGCAGTACTTC
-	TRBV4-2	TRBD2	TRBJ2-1	CASSQGLAGARSNNEQFF	TGTGCCAGCAGCCAAGGACTAGCGGGAGCACGGAGCAATAATGAGCAGTTCTTC
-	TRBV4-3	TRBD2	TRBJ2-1	CASSQEIAGDNQDEQFF	TGCGCCAGCAGCCAAGAAATAGCGGGAGACAACCAGGATGAGCAGTTCTTC
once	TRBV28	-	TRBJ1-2	CASSLSSSPVGYTF	TGTGCCAGCAGTTTATCCTCCTCCCCGGTCGGCTACACCTTC
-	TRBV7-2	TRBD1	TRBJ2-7	CASSLASRTGTYEQYF	TGTGCCAGCAGCTTAGCGTCAAGGACAGGGACGTACGAGCAGTACTTC
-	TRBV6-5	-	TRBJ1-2	CASNKTRGDDGYTF	TGTGCCAGCAACAAGACGCGGGGGGACGATGGCTACACCTTC